The 31 T cell receptor beta chains reported below all come from one sample, sequenced in a study of T cells in Graves' hyperthyroidism and ophthalmopathy. There were TCR beta CDR3 regions amplified from RNA transcripts. When the TCR CDR3 underwent first-round RT-PCR, the HTBI primer set was used. TCRdb processed the multiplex PCR reads anew with MiXCR; each CDR3 protein has one entry. The data show roughly 710,000 distinct CDR3 sequences, with 30% to 40% seen just once and 30% to 40% held by the top ten. Sequencing was performed on blood. All receptors derive from a woman aged 40 to 50 with Graves' hyperthyroidism.

This clonotype was seen many times. Germline is not matched at one junction end, which may reflect a read error. The chain is built from TRBV29-1 and TRBJ2-7, with D maybe TRBD2 (5 bases). This CDR3 spans 12 amino acids. In germline, CDR1 is SQVTM, CDR2 ANQGSEA. The chain's CDR3 is CGVKEASYEQYF. CDR3 nucleotide sequence: TGCGGCGTTAAGGAGGCCTCCTACGAGCAGTACTTC.

This clonotype was observed at least ten times. This chain links TRBV7-9 with TRBJ1-1; 7 bases are a match to TRBD1. Germline V gives CDR1 SEHNR, CDR2 FQNEAQ (reference sequence). This CDR3 is built from 14 residues. With 7 bases clipped from V and 4 bases from J, the junction kept 9 bases outside the gene matches. CDR3 sequence: CASTRQGGFTEAFF. DNA of the CDR3: TGTGCCAGCACCAGACAGGGTGGGTTCACTGAAGCTTTCTTT.

The chain is built from TRBV7-2 and TRBJ2-3; 10 nucleotides line up with TRBD2. CDR3 size: 17 residues. From germline, CDR1 is SGHTA and CDR2 FQGNSA. The ends lost 5 bases at V and 5 bases at J; junction bases unmatched: 13. The CDR3 sequence is CASSAYGTSVQGDTQYF. The CDR3 DNA reads as TGTGCCAGCAGCGCATATGGGACTAGCGTTCAGGGAGATACGCAGTATTTT.

This clonotype has just a few counts. This sequence joins TRBV7-2 and TRBJ1-2, with D unclear. The V gene's germline CDR1 is SGHTA and CDR2 FQGNSA. This CDR3 contains 15 residues. Trimming removed 5 bases at V and 4 bases at J, with 17 bases between. CDR3 sequence reads: CASSQDSTGSYGYTF. The CDR3 nucleotides are TGTGCCAGCAGCCAAGATTCCACCGGATCCTATGGCTACACCTTC.

The chain carries TRBV11-2 and TRBJ2-3; 13 bases map to TRBD2. CDR1 and CDR2 from the germline V gene are SGHAT and FQNNGV. V gave up 8 bases and J gave up 4 bases; unmatched junction bases: 3. This CDR3 is built from 14 residues. This CDR3 is CASGLAGVADTQYF. CDR3 nucleotide sequence: TGTGCCAGCGGACTAGCGGGAGTGGCAGATACGCAGTATTTT.

The V gene is TRBV2, the J gene TRBJ2-7, with 12 bases identical to TRBD1. CDR1 is SNHLY, CDR2 FYNNEI, per germline. This CDR3 has 14 residues. V lost 6 bases to trimming and J lost 8 bases; unmatched junction nucleotides: 8. As DNA, the CDR3 is TGTGCCAGCAGACTGGGACAGGGGGCGCGGCAGCAGTACTTC. Translation: CASRLGQGARQQYF.

In this sample, this clonotype turned up many times. The J gene is TRBJ1-4, the V gene TRBV29-1, with a tentative D call TRBD1 (5 bases). Germline lookup yields CDR1 SQVTM and CDR2 ANQGSEA. Between the trimmed V and J ends, which lost 4 bases and 7 bases, there was a span of 13 bases. The CDR3 consists of 13 residues. The CDR3 sequence is CSVVRDGSEKLFF. The CDR3 DNA reads as TGCAGCGTTGTCAGGGACGGCAGTGAAAAACTGTTTTTT.

Concerning this clonotype: One junction end disagrees with the germline gene, perhaps due to a read error. The chain joins TRBV24-1 to TRBJ1-1; D is undetermined. Germline V lookup: CDR1 KGHDR, CDR2 SFDVKD. There are 14 residues in the CDR3. The CDR3 sequence: CASSLFTAATEAFF. The CDR3 DNA is TGTGCCAGCAGTTTATTCACGGCAGCCACTGAAGCTTTCTTT.

The chain is built from TRBV10-3 and TRBJ1-6, with D possibly being TRBD1 (6 bases). This CDR3 region has 15 residues. Trimming shortened V by 5 bases and J by 5 bases, and 13 bases separated the two germline ends. Germline V CDR1 and CDR2: ENHRY, SYGVKD. CDR3 bases: TGTGCCATCAGTAAAGGGGGAGTGGATAATTCACCCCTCCACTTT. This encodes CAISKGGVDNSPLHF.

On this clonotype: A much larger clone sits a single nucleotide away, making a read error possible. The V gene is TRBV10-3, the J gene TRBJ2-7; 9 bases line up with TRBD1. In germline, CDR1 is ENHRY, CDR2 SYGVKD. This CDR3 has 13 amino acids. Unmatched junction bases numbered 2, after V lost 8 bases and J lost 0 bases. The CDR3 region is CAIRQGGSYEQYF. For the CDR3, the DNA is TGTGCCATCCGACAGGGGGGCTCCTACGAGCAGTACTTC.

This chain links TRBV25-1 with TRBJ2-5; D unresolved. CDR1 and CDR2 from the germline V gene are MGHDK and SYGVNS. The CDR3 extends over 12 amino acids. Trimming removed 8 bases at V and 2 bases at J, with 9 bases between. The CDR3 reads CASEEPQETQYF. In nucleotides, the CDR3 is TGTGCCAGCGAGGAGCCTCAAGAGACCCAGTACTTC.

In the case of this clonotype: A much larger clone lies a single base off, so this may be a read error. The gene calls are TRBV19 and TRBJ1-1; D not resolved. This CDR3 contains 12 residues. Germline lookup yields CDR1 LNHDA and CDR2 SQIVND (reference sequence). CDR3 DNA sequence: TGTGCCACGCATAAACCGAACACTGAAGCTTCCTTT. This sequence encodes CATHKPNTEASF.

There are many counts of this clonotype. The chain joins TRBV6-5 to TRBJ2-5, with 7 bases fitting TRBD1. The junction had 4 bases not matched to a gene; V was cut back by 5 bases and J by 1 base. This CDR3 has 14 residues. From germline, CDR1 is MNHEY and CDR2 SVGAGI. CDR3 sequence reads: CASSDRTGQETQYF. The CDR3 DNA reads as TGTGCCAGCAGTGATCGGACAGGCCAAGAGACCCAGTACTTC.

This clonotype was counted between two and nine times. The chain links TRBV6-5 to TRBJ2-5, with a weak D call TRBD2 (6 bases). The V and J ends lost 7 bases and 5 bases respectively, with 17 bases between them. Germline V gene sequence: CDR1 MNHEY, CDR2 SVGAGI. CDR3 length: 14 residues. The CDR3 DNA is TGTGCCAGCACCGACGGGGGTCCGGGGGAGACCCAGTACTTC. Amino acids: CASTDGGPGETQYF.

This clonotype was found once. This sequence joins TRBV7-2 and TRBJ2-7, with D possibly being TRBD2 (5 bases). The CDR3 runs to 15 residues. V shed 6 bases and J shed 5 bases, with 20 bases lying between them. Germline CDR1 is SGHTA and CDR2 is FQGNSA. CDR3: CASSLSFVGRNEQYF. The CDR3 DNA sequence: TGTGCCAGCAGTTTATCGTTCGTGGGGAGAAACGAGCAGTACTTC.

This clonotype was detected only a few times. This chain uses TRBV5-1 with TRBJ2-5; D is possibly TRBD1 (6 bases). Germline-derived CDR1 and CDR2 are SGHRS and YFSETQ. V was pared by 3 bases and J by 5 bases, with 20 bases between. This CDR3 has 16 amino acids. CDR3 residues: CASSYEPPGVGETQYF. CDR3 DNA sequence: TGCGCCAGCAGCTACGAACCCCCAGGGGTAGGGGAGACCCAGTACTTC.

The rearrangement joins TRBV2 to TRBJ2-5; 11 bases align to TRBD1. The J segment lost 4 bases and the V segment lost 8 bases, leaving 6 bases of the junction unmatched. Germline values: CDR1 SNHLY, CDR2 FYNNEI. CDR3 length equals 14 residues. Here the CDR3 DNA reads TGTGCCAGCCTGGGACAGGGGGGGGTAGAGACCCAGTACTTC. Residues: CASLGQGGVETQYF. The full variable domain, its missing parts supplied by reference TRBV2 and TRBJ2-5, is EPEVTQTPSHQVTQMGQEVILRCVPISNHLYFYWYRQILGQKVEFLVSFYNNEISEKSEIFDDQFSVERPDGSNFTLKIRSTKLEDSAMYFCASLGQGGVETQYFGPGTRLLVL.

There are a few counts of this clonotype. This chain links TRBV6-5 with TRBJ2-7; TRBD2 might be the D (6 bases). V was clipped by 8 bases and J by 2 bases, with 13 bases between them. CDR3 size: 13 residues. Germline V CDR1 and CDR2: MNHEY, SVGAGI. CDR3 in amino acids: CASSGGAPYEQYF. In DNA form, the CDR3 reads TGTGCCAGCTCCGGCGGGGCCCCCTACGAGCAGTACTTC.

V and J are TRBV2 and TRBJ1-1; maybe TRBD1 (5 bases). The CDR3 loop spans 13 amino acids. Germline values: CDR1 SNHLY, CDR2 FYNNEI. The ends were cut back, 3 bases at V and 8 bases at J, with 13 bases in the middle. CDR3 residues: CASSDLGQGEAFF. The CDR3 region has the DNA TGTGCCAGCAGTGATTTAGGGCAGGGAGAAGCTTTCTTT.

A word on this clonotype: This may be a read error: a much more frequent sequence differs by one nucleotide. This chain uses TRBV5-1 with TRBJ1-1, with 8 nucleotides matching TRBD1. Per the germline V gene, CDR1 is SGHRS and CDR2 is YFSETQ. The CDR3 extends over 15 amino acids. CDR3 nucleotides: TGCGCCAGCGGACCAGGGGGCGCTTCGAACACTGACGCTTTCTTT. Its translation is CASGPGGASNTDAFF.

The chain joins TRBV4-3 to TRBJ2-7; the D gene is possibly TRBD1 (6 bases). The CDR3 is made up of 15 amino acids. Deletions cut 0 bases from V and 6 bases from J, with 15 bases between. Per the germline V gene, CDR1 is LGHNA and CDR2 is YSLEER. The DNA of the CDR3 is TGCGCCAGCAGCCAAGATGATAGGGGGTTGTCCGAGCAGTACTTC. It translates to CASSQDDRGLSEQYF.

The chain couples TRBV19 to TRBJ1-5; TRBD1 might be the D (5 bases). The CDR3 spans 13 residues. V was cut by 8 bases and J by 6 bases, with 14 bases left in between. Germline loops: CDR1 LNHDA, CDR2 SQIVND (reference sequence). As DNA, the CDR3 is TGTGCCAGTGGTCAAGGGGATGCTCAGCCCCAGCATTTT. Residues: CASGQGDAQPQHF.

In the case of this clonotype: The junction departs from germline at one end; a sequencing error may be responsible. The chain is built from TRBV10-3 and TRBJ1-2; D might be TRBD1 (5 bases). Per germline, CDR1 ENHRY and CDR2 SYGVKD. This CDR3 is built from 17 residues. The CDR3 bases are TGTGCCAGCAGTGGCCGATCCGGGACCGCGCTTTGGGATGGCTACACCTTC. It translates to CASSGRSGTALWDGYTF.

V usage is TRBV20-1 and J usage is TRBJ2-3; 9 positions match TRBD2. The CDR3 is made up of 15 amino acids. The germline V gene has CDR1 DFQATT and CDR2 SNEGSKA (reference sequence). The J segment lost 1 base and the V segment lost 5 bases, leaving 7 bases of the junction unmatched. In nucleotides, the CDR3 is TGCAGTGCTGCGCACCTAGCGGGGCGCACAGATACGCAGTATTTT. As protein: CSAAHLAGRTDTQYF.

Note on this clonotype: A single base separates this from a much larger clone, so it may be a read error. V gene TRBV12-3 or TRBV12-4 combines with J gene TRBJ2-5; perhaps D is TRBD1 or TRBD2 (5 bases each). This CDR3 contains 14 residues. CDR3 bases: TGTCCCAGCAGTTTACAGGCAGGCGGGGAGACCCAGTACTTC. Residues: CPSSLQAGGETQYF.

This clonotype was observed a handful of times. CDR3 region: CASSIPPQVRGYTF. In DNA, the CDR3 is TGTGCCAGCAGCATCCCCCCCCAGGTCCGTGGCTACACCTTC. The V and J genes are TRBV7-2 and TRBJ1-2; no definite D call. Germline V gene sequence: CDR1 SGHTA, CDR2 FQGNSA. The CDR3 loop spans 14 amino acids. Between the trimmed V and J ends, which lost 5 bases and 7 bases, there was a span of 17 bases.

As DNA, the CDR3 is TGTGCCAGCGTCATGGCACTGAATTCACCCCTCCACTTT. This encodes CASVMALNSPLHF. The V call is TRBV7-8, the J call TRBJ1-6; D uncertain. V was clipped by 8 bases and J by 7 bases, with 12 bases between them. Germline-derived CDR1 and CDR2 are SGHVS and FQNEAQ. CDR3 length: 13 amino acids.

In this sample, this clonotype turned up many times. V and J are TRBV29-1 and TRBJ2-7; D is possibly TRBD2 (6 bases). Germline assignment: CDR1 SQVTM and CDR2 ANQGSEA. Trimming took 0 bases from V and 2 from J, leaving 8 bases between them. The length of the CDR3 is 13 residues. In nucleotides, the CDR3 is TGCAGCGTTGAAGATCGCGGGACCTACGAGCAGTACTTC. This gives the protein CSVEDRGTYEQYF.

As concerns this clonotype: A much larger clone lies a single base off, so this may be a read error. As DNA, the CDR3 is TGTGCCAGCAGCTTAGCCATATCCGGGGAGCTGTTTTTT. Protein product: CASSLAISGELFF. The chain has TRBV7-2 and TRBJ2-2, with D unresolved. Germline CDR1 SGHTA, CDR2 FQGNSA. The CDR3 contains 13 residues. Trimming pared 0 bases from V and 6 bases from J, leaving 5 bases between.

The chain links TRBV19 to TRBJ1-5; no reliable D call. Looked up from germline, CDR1 is LNHDA and CDR2 is SQIVND (reference sequence). Trimming took 3 bases from V and 0 from J, leaving 6 bases between them. This CDR3 has 14 residues. The CDR3 nucleotides are TGTGCCAGTAGTATCACCTATAGCAATCAGCCCCAGCATTTT. It specifies CASSITYSNQPQHF. The variable domain in full, completed from reference TRBV19 and TRBJ1-5, reads DGGITQSPKYLFRKEGQNVTLSCEQNLNHDAMYWYRQDPGQGLRLIYYSQIVNDFQKGDIAEGYSVSREKKESFPLTVTSAQKNPTAFYLCASSITYSNQPQHFGDGTRLSIL.

This clonotype was seen many times. This rearrangement joins TRBV7-2 to TRBJ2-7; 8 bases are shared with TRBD1. The CDR3 spans 14 residues. V dropped 3 bases and J dropped 4; count of bases not matched to a gene: 5. CDR1 and CDR2 (germline): SGHTA, FQGNSA. The CDR3 loop is CASSLDRVRYEQYF. The CDR3, as DNA: TGTGCCAGCAGCTTGGACAGGGTCCGTTACGAGCAGTACTTC.